There are many counts of the clone carrying this T cell receptor beta chain. Its antigen is currently unknown. This entry comes from a study of CD8 T cells in ankylosing spondylitis. TCRdb passed the 5' RACE reads through MiXCR, listing each CDR3 protein once. The sample has roughly 91,000 distinct CDR3 sequences; roughly 8.3% are singletons. Study-level points and caveats: A motif in TCR beta, a set of roughly 8 highly homologous variants, appeared characteristic of ankylosing spondylitis blood.

Germline CDR1 LNHNV, CDR2 YYDKDF (reference sequence). The V gene lost 1 base and the J gene lost 2 bases, with 18 bases spanning the gap. The CDR3 has 17 amino acids. This chain links TRBV15 with TRBJ2-7; D call uncertain. This receptor was obtained from a male donor with ankylosing spondylitis or in good health (not recorded which). The source material was blood, either unsorted or a sorted T cell fraction (not recorded which). The CDR3 loop reads CATSRASKGPHPYEQYF. Written as DNA, the CDR3 is TGTGCCACCAGCAGAGCCTCCAAGGGTCCCCATCCCTACGAGCAGTACTTC.